The 25 T cell receptor beta chains given below trace back to one sample, sequenced in a study of T cell changes during pregnancy in multiple sclerosis. Sequencing used immunoSEQ multiplex PCR; TCRdb keeps in-frame clones, though not all of them. The data contain around 70,000 clones, roughly 89% of them singletons. Sequenced here: peripheral blood, sampled in the second trimester of pregnancy. The source of these receptors is a female donor with multiple sclerosis, enrolled in a pregnancy study.

The gene calls are TRBV6-6 and TRBJ1-4, with D maybe TRBD1 (6 bases). The V gene lost 7 bases and the J gene lost 6 bases, with 18 bases spanning the gap. Germline V gene lookup returns CDR1 MNHNY and CDR2 SVGAGI (reference sequence). This CDR3 is built from 15 residues. CDR3 sequence reads: CASTDGGREDEKLFF. DNA of the CDR3: TGTGCCAGCACCGACGGGGGGCGGGAGGATGAAAAACTGTTTTTT.

The chain carries TRBV2 and TRBJ2-7; D might be TRBD2 (5 bases). Trimming left V 4 bases short and J 2 bases short, with 15 bases between. The CDR3 is 15 amino acids. Germline V gene data show CDR1 as SNHLY and CDR2 as FYNNEI. The CDR3 coding sequence is TGTGCCAGCAGTGCGAACCGGGATAGCCCCTACGAGCAGTACTTC. Translating it yields CASSANRDSPYEQYF. Using reference TRBV2 and TRBJ2-7 for the parts outside the CDR3, the full variable domain is EPEVTQTPSHQVTQMGQEVILRCVPISNHLYFYWYRQILGQKVEFLVSFYNNEISEKSEIFDDQFSVERPDGSNFTLKIRSTKLEDSAMYFCASSANRDSPYEQYFGPGTRLTVT.

The chain uses TRBV10-3 and TRBJ1-6, with 9 bases aligning to TRBD1. V shed 2 bases and J 7 bases; nucleotides not matched to a gene: 0. CDR3 length equals 14 residues. Germline V gene lookup returns CDR1 ENHRY and CDR2 SYGVKD. The CDR3 region is CAISEGQGNSPLHF. The CDR3 DNA follows: TGTGCCATCAGTGAGGGACAGGGGAATTCACCCCTCCACTTT.

The gene calls are TRBV7-9 and TRBJ1-5; TRBD1 aligns across 12 bases. The CDR3 loop spans 16 amino acids. V gave up 5 bases and J gave up 3 bases; unmatched junction bases: 5. CDR1 and CDR2 (germline): SEHNR, FQNEAQ (reference sequence). CDR3 bases: TGTGCCAGCAGCCCCGGGACAGGGGGCTCCAATCAGCCCCAGCATTTT. This translates into CASSPGTGGSNQPQHF.

The J gene is TRBJ2-3, the V gene TRBV11-3; 8 bases agree with TRBD1. V was pared by 1 base and J by 3 bases, with 3 bases of the junction left unmatched. The CDR3 extends over 15 amino acids. Germline V lookup: CDR1 SGHNT, CDR2 YENEEA. Written as DNA, the CDR3 is TGTGCCAGCAGCTTAGGGACAGGGCGGACAGATACGCAGTATTTT. Translation gives CASSLGTGRTDTQYF.

CDR3 nucleotide sequence: TGTGCCAGGACAGATCCTAACTTCTATGGCTACACCTTC. Translation gives CARTDPNFYGYTF. V and J are TRBV2 and TRBJ1-2; TRBD1 is a possible D gene (5 bases). CDR3 size: 13 residues. Germline V lookup: CDR1 SNHLY, CDR2 FYNNEI. Trimming pared 9 bases from V and 4 bases from J, leaving 15 bases between.

The chain combines TRBV15 with TRBJ1-2; D gene unclear. V was trimmed by 3 bases and J by 8 bases, leaving 13 bases between them. The CDR3 loop spans 13 amino acids. From germline, CDR1 is LNHNV and CDR2 YYDKDF (reference sequence). The CDR3 sequence: CATSSPPGDGYTF. CDR3 in DNA: TGTGCCACCAGCAGCCCACCCGGAGACGGCTACACCTTC.

V and J are TRBV6-1 and TRBJ1-1, with TRBD1 as a possible D gene (5 bases). The V end lost 5 bases, the J end lost 0 bases, and 10 bases lay between the germline ends. The germline V gene has CDR1 MNHNS and CDR2 SASEGT. CDR3 size: 14 residues. The CDR3: CASSRQSMNTEAFF. Here the CDR3 DNA reads TGTGCCAGCAGTCGACAGTCCATGAACACTGAAGCTTTCTTT.

The chain has TRBV6-5 and TRBJ1-5; no firm D call. The CDR3 is made up of 15 amino acids. V was pared by 4 bases and J by 2 bases, with 12 bases between. CDR1 and CDR2 (germline): MNHEY, SVGAGI. CDR3 residues: CASSSTPPGNQPQHF. The CDR3 DNA is TGTGCCAGCAGTTCCACCCCCCCGGGCAATCAGCCCCAGCATTTT.

The chain employs TRBV5-1 and TRBJ1-1, with D perhaps TRBD1 (6 bases). CDR3 length equals 15 residues. The germline V gene has CDR1 SGHRS and CDR2 YFSETQ. Between the trimmed V and J ends, which lost 3 bases and 5 bases, there was a span of 17 bases. CDR3 in DNA: TGCGCCAGCAGCTCAACAGGGTCGGTCCGGACTGAAGCTTTCTTT. Translated, it gives CASSSTGSVRTEAFF. Full variable domain (rest looked up from reference TRBV5-1 and TRBJ1-1): KAGVTQTPRYLIKTRGQQVTLSCSPISGHRSVSWYQQTPGQGLQFLFEYFSETQRNKGNFPGRFSGRQFSNSRSEMNVSTLELGDSALYLCASSSTGSVRTEAFFGQGTRLTVV.

V usage is TRBV19 and J usage is TRBJ2-1; TRBD1 agrees at 10 bases. The V and J ends lost 3 bases and 5 bases, in that order; junction bases with no gene match: 1. The germline CDR1 and CDR2 sequences are LNHDA and SQIVND (reference sequence). This CDR3 is built from 14 residues. The CDR3 is CASSIGQGDNEQFF. The CDR3 DNA sequence: TGTGCCAGTAGTATCGGACAGGGGGACAATGAGCAGTTCTTC.

The chain couples TRBV7-8 to TRBJ1-3, with D possibly matching TRBD1 (6 bases). Per the germline V gene, CDR1 is SGHVS and CDR2 is FQNEAQ. V was trimmed by 3 bases and J by 2 bases, leaving 11 bases between them. The CDR3 sequence is 15 residues long. CDR3 amino acids: CASSFRGRTGNTIYF. The CDR3 DNA reads as TGTGCCAGCAGCTTCAGGGGCCGAACTGGAAACACCATATATTTT. Full variable domain (outside the CDR3, taken from reference TRBV7-8 and TRBJ1-3): GAGVSQSPRYKVAKRGQDVALRCDPISGHVSLFWYQQALGQGPEFLTYFQNEAQLDKSGLPSDRFFAERPEGSVSTLKIQRTQQEDSAVYLCASSFRGRTGNTIYFGEGSWLTVV.

V and J are TRBV19 and TRBJ1-2, with D perhaps matching TRBD1 (5 bases). CDR3 size: 13 residues. CDR1 and CDR2 from the germline V gene are LNHDA and SQIVND (reference sequence). The V end was cut by 6 bases, the J end by 4 bases, with 12 bases between. CDR3 sequence (DNA): TGTGCCAGTAGCCCCCAGGGAATCTATGGCTACACCTTC. This encodes CASSPQGIYGYTF.

The gene calls are TRBV5-4 and TRBJ1-2; TRBD1 might be the D (5 bases). Germline V lookup: CDR1 SGHNT, CDR2 YYREEE (reference sequence). V lost 4 bases to trimming and J lost 1 base, with 8 bases between them. The CDR3 covers 13 residues. The CDR3 loop reads CASSQQGNYGYTF. CDR3 nucleotide sequence: TGTGCCAGCAGCCAGCAGGGTAACTATGGCTACACCTTC.

V is TRBV11-2 and J is TRBJ2-3, with D uncertain. Per germline, CDR1 SGHAT and CDR2 FQNNGV. The CDR3 is 14 residues long. The V gene lost 3 bases and the J gene lost 2 bases, with 9 bases spanning the gap. Here the CDR3 DNA reads TGTGCCAGCAGCTTGGCCAGAAACACAGATACGCAGTATTTT. This codes for CASSLARNTDTQYF.

V gene TRBV6-1 combines with J gene TRBJ2-2, with 9 bases fitting TRBD1. The CDR3 contains 15 residues. With V trimmed by 6 bases and J by 6 bases, 8 bases remained unmatched. CDR1 MNHNS and CDR2 SASEGT come from the germline V gene. CDR3 sequence (DNA): TGTGCCAGCAGCGGTTCCGGGACAGGGTCCGGGGAGCTGTTTTTT. This gives the protein CASSGSGTGSGELFF.

This sequence joins TRBV7-3 and TRBJ1-2, with D perhaps TRBD1 (5 bases). Germline assignment: CDR1 SGHTA and CDR2 FQGTGA. This CDR3 has 15 amino acids. With 3 bases removed from V and 3 bases from J, the gap between germline ends came to 14 bases. CDR3 in DNA: TGTGCCAGCAGCTTGCGGGGGAAGGGTGACTATGGCTACACCTTC. This codes for CASSLRGKGDYGYTF.

The chain carries TRBV19 and TRBJ1-2, with 8 bases matching TRBD1. This CDR3 is built from 17 residues. Germline V gene data show CDR1 as LNHDA and CDR2 as SQIVND (reference sequence). V trimming: 5 bases; J trimming: 4 bases; junction bases outside the gene matches: 15. As DNA, the CDR3 is TGTGCCAGTAGTCCAGTGGGGACAGGATTAATACTCTATGGCTACACCTTC. The encoded protein is CASSPVGTGLILYGYTF.

V is TRBV18 and J is TRBJ1-2; no definite D call. CDR1 and CDR2 (germline): KGHSH, LQKENI. The CDR3 sequence is 13 residues long. The V end lost 3 bases, the J end lost 5 bases, and 10 bases lay between the germline ends. For the CDR3, the DNA is TGTGCCAGCTCACCTGCGGATGGTTATGGCTACACCTTC. Its protein is CASSPADGYGYTF.

The chain joins TRBV7-2 to TRBJ2-3, with D perhaps TRBD1 (5 bases). The CDR3 loop spans 13 amino acids. The germline CDR1 and CDR2 sequences are SGHTA and FQGNSA. V was shortened by 11 bases and J by 6 bases, with 18 bases between the two germline ends. CDR3 coding DNA: TGTGCCGGAGCAACCCAAGGGGCCGATACGCAGTATTTT. As protein: CAGATQGADTQYF.

This clone turned up a few times. This chain joins TRBV7-3 and TRBJ1-1; D perhaps matches TRBD1 (5 bases). CDR3 length equals 18 residues. Deletions cut 3 bases from V and 3 bases from J, with 23 bases between. Germline V lookup: CDR1 SGHTA, CDR2 FQGTGA. The CDR3 here is CASSFWGAGQTKYTEAFF. As DNA, the CDR3 is TGTGCCAGCAGCTTTTGGGGCGCTGGCCAAACCAAGTACACTGAAGCTTTCTTT. The full variable domain, rest sourced from reference TRBV7-3 and TRBJ1-1, is GAGVSQTPSNKVTEKGKYVELRCDPISGHTALYWYRQSLGQGPEFLIYFQGTGAADDSGLPNDRFFAVRPEGSVSTLKIQRTERGDSAVYLCASSFWGAGQTKYTEAFFGQGTRLTVV.

This clone was detected once. This sequence joins TRBV5-4 and TRBJ2-1, with D perhaps matching TRBD1 (7 bases). V lost 3 bases and J lost 2, with 21 bases in between. In germline, CDR1 is SGHNT, CDR2 YYREEE (reference sequence). The CDR3 is made up of 18 amino acids. This CDR3 is CASSSRRADREAYNEQFF. DNA of the CDR3: TGTGCCAGCAGCTCCCGAAGGGCCGACAGGGAGGCCTACAATGAGCAGTTCTTC.

The chain employs TRBV9 and TRBJ2-1; D remains ambiguous. In germline, CDR1 is SGDLS, CDR2 YYNGEE. The CDR3 contains 11 residues. The V end lost 0 bases, the J end lost 7 bases, and 2 bases lay between the germline ends. The CDR3 spells CASSVANEQFF. CDR3 sequence (DNA): TGTGCCAGCAGCGTAGCGAATGAGCAGTTCTTC.

V usage is TRBV4-2 and J usage is TRBJ1-2; D uncertain. This CDR3 region has 11 residues. The V gene's germline CDR1 is LGHNA and CDR2 YNFKEQ. V was pared by 3 bases and J by 5 bases, with 4 bases between. In DNA form, the CDR3 reads TGTGCCAGCAGCCACTCGTATGGCTACACCTTC. Its protein product is CASSHSYGYTF.

This sequence joins TRBV7-6 and TRBJ2-5, with TRBD2 matching 13 bases. Trimming at V came to 1 base and at J to 5 bases, leaving 4 bases not matched to a gene. The germline gives CDR1 SGHVS, CDR2 FNYEAQ. The CDR3 runs to 16 residues. The chain's CDR3 is CASSLGLAGGGETQYF. The CDR3 nucleotides read TGTGCCAGCAGCTTAGGACTAGCGGGGGGCGGGGAGACCCAGTACTTC.